The rows below give T cell receptor beta chains drawn from one sample of a study of blood T cell repertoires in COVID-19. The table came from immunoSEQ multiplex PCR; TCRdb's copy has only in-frame clones and leaves some out. The sample includes 200,000 to 250,000 clones, 87% of them seen just once. Sequences were obtained from PBMCs or T cells enriched from blood (not recorded which). Receptors were obtained from a man aged 25-45 years who had recovered from COVID-19. Both conserved end residues are part of each CDR3. The order of the fields is J gene, V gene, D gene, clone size, CDR3 protein, CDR3 DNA. D genes are given only for firm matches. Size is omitted from some rows. Given values are once, few, many or a class for expanded clones.

>TRBJ1-6|TRBV6-5|.|.
CASRGQFFGNSPLHF
TGTGCCAGCAGGGGGCAATTTTTCGGTAATTCACCCCTCCACTTT
>TRBJ2-1|TRBV5-4|.|.
CASRVLGGSYNEQFF
TGTGCCAGCAGGGTACTAGGTGGGTCCTACAATGAGCAGTTCTTC
>TRBJ1-6|TRBV3-1/TRBV3-2|.|.
CASSRREYNSPLHF
TGTGCCAGCAGCCGCCGGGAGTATAATTCACCCCTCCACTTT
>TRBJ1-2|TRBV6-4|TRBD1|few
CASKGTDTNYGYTF
TGTGCCAGCAAAGGGACAGATACCAACTATGGCTACACCTTC
>TRBJ2-2|TRBV7-9|.|.
CASSLIGTGELFF
TGTGCCAGCAGCTTAATCGGGACCGGGGAGCTGTTTTTT
>TRBJ1-1|TRBV29-1|TRBD1|.
CSVETTGGELAFF
TGCAGCGTTGAAACTACAGGGGGCGAGTTAGCTTTCTTT
>TRBJ2-7|TRBV29-1|.|.
CSVGLYEGYEQYF
TGCAGCGTTGGGTTGTATGAGGGCTACGAGCAGTACTTC
>TRBJ2-7|TRBV7-8|.|.
CASSPEGTGWEQYF
TGTGCCAGCAGCCCGGAAGGCACGGGGTGGGAGCAGTACTTC
>TRBJ2-7|TRBV19|.|.
CASSTGFTSAYEQYF
TGTGCCAGTAGCACAGGGTTCACGTCCGCCTACGAGCAGTACTTC
>TRBJ2-1|TRBV30|TRBD2|.
CAWSVVAGLASGEQFF
TGTGCCTGGAGTGTAGTGGCAGGACTAGCTAGTGGTGAGCAGTTCTTC
>TRBJ2-1|TRBV30|TRBD1|.
CARRGQGASGEQFF
TGTGCCCGCCGAGGACAGGGGGCCTCTGGTGAGCAGTTCTTC
>TRBJ1-2|TRBV4-2|.|.
CASSQGGSGYTF
TGTGCCAGCAGCCAGGGGGGGAGCGGCTACACCTTC
>TRBJ2-7|TRBV29-1|.|once
CSVELAAYEQYF
TGCAGCGTTGAATTGGCAGCCTACGAGCAGTACTTC
>TRBJ1-1|TRBV28|.|.
CASKPGHTSLEAFF
TGTGCCAGCAAACCGGGACATACCTCCCTTGAAGCTTTCTTT
>TRBJ2-7|TRBV7-2|TRBD1|few
CASSPRQGNVGEQYF
TGTGCCAGCAGCCCTCGACAGGGAAATGTGGGCGAGCAGTACTTC
>TRBJ1-1|TRBV19|.|many
CASSIEGTVEAFF
TGTGCCAGTAGTATAGAAGGAACAGTTGAAGCTTTCTTT
>TRBJ2-7|TRBV18|TRBD1|.
CASSPGTGGIWEQYF
TGTGCCAGCTCACCAGGGACAGGGGGCATCTGGGAGCAGTACTTC
>TRBJ2-3|TRBV21-1|.|.
CASSKGRQVGTDTQYF
TGTGCCAGCAGCAAAGGAAGACAGGTAGGCACAGATACGCAGTATTTT
>TRBJ1-2|TRBV27|.|.
CASSPNGLYGYTF
TGTGCCAGCAGTCCGAATGGACTCTATGGCTACACCTTC
>TRBJ1-1|TRBV7-6|.|.
CASSLGSGGRTEAFF
TGTGCCAGCAGCTTAGGGTCGGGGGGGAGGACTGAAGCTTTCTTT
>TRBJ1-3|TRBV2|.|few
CASSDSTGRNTIYF
TGTGCCAGCAGTGACTCGACAGGTAGAAACACCATATATTTT
>TRBJ2-1|TRBV19|.|.
CASSNLASSYNEQFF
TGTGCCAGTAGTAATCTAGCGTCCTCCTACAATGAGCAGTTCTTC
>TRBJ1-3|TRBV19|.|.
CASSISSGGRSGNTIYF
TGTGCCAGTAGTATCTCGTCGGGAGGGAGGTCTGGAAACACCATATATTTT
>TRBJ1-2|TRBV12-5|.|few
CASGLGTDYGYTF
TGTGCTAGTGGTTTGGGGACAGACTATGGCTACACCTTC
>TRBJ2-7|TRBV10-3|.|once
CAISEGRTAVPREQYF
TGTGCCATCAGTGAGGGTAGGACAGCGGTTCCTCGCGAGCAGTACTTC
>TRBJ2-2|TRBV30|TRBD2|once
CAWTERGGVTGELFF
TGTGCCTGGACGGAACGGGGGGGCGTTACCGGGGAGCTGTTTTTT